Below, 29 T cell receptor beta chains from the same sample are listed, as sequenced in a study of response to subunit inactivated influenza vaccine. From the RT-PCR reads, TCRdb called clonotypes with MiXCR, one entry per CDR3 protein. The sample records 450,000 to 550,000 distinct CDR3 sequences, roughly 27% being singletons. The input for sequencing was CD4+ T cells sorted from PBMCs, taken 5 to 6 days after vaccination. The receptors originated from a man in his forties or fifties who received an inactivated influenza vaccine.

The gene calls are TRBV27 and TRBJ2-5, with 11 bases aligning to TRBD2. The CDR3 loop spans 15 amino acids. Trimming took 3 bases from V and 7 from J; bases not matched to a gene: 7. Germline V lookup: CDR1 MNHEY, CDR2 SMNVEV (reference sequence). The CDR3 coding sequence is TGTGCCAGCAGTTTGAGACTAGCGGGATTCGGGACCCAGTACTTC. This codes for CASSLRLAGFGTQYF.

The rearrangement links TRBV4-2 to TRBJ2-7; the match to TRBD2 covers 11 bases. V lost 1 base, J lost 4 bases, and 6 bases stayed unmatched. CDR3 length: 16 amino acids. Germline assignment: CDR1 LGHNA and CDR2 YNFKEQ. The CDR3 loop reads CASSQGIAGGPYEQYF. Here the CDR3 DNA reads TGTGCCAGCAGCCAAGGTATAGCGGGAGGGCCGTACGAGCAGTACTTC.

This clonotype turned up a few times. The chain links TRBV7-2 to TRBJ2-4, with D perhaps TRBD1 or TRBD2 (6 bases each). Germline V gives CDR1 SGHTA, CDR2 FQGNSA. V dropped 4 bases and J dropped 12 bases, with 19 bases sitting between them. The CDR3 spans 14 residues. The chain's CDR3 is CASSSPDSGWGQYF. Here the CDR3 DNA reads TGTGCCAGCAGCTCCCCGGACAGCGGGTGGGGTCAGTACTTC. The full variable domain, rest sourced from reference TRBV7-2 and TRBJ2-4, is GAGVSQSPSNKVTEKGKDVELRCDPISGHTALYWYRQSLGQGLEFLIYFQGNSAPDKSGLPSDRFSAERTGGSVSTLTIQRTQQEDSAVYLCASSSPDSGWGQYFGAGTRLSVL.

In its sample, this clonotype was seen a few times. The chain couples TRBV28 to TRBJ1-2; D gene unclear. V was cut by 2 bases and J by 6 bases, with 10 bases left in between. Per the germline V gene, CDR1 is MDHEN and CDR2 is SYDVKM. The CDR3 contains 13 residues. The CDR3 nucleotides read TGTGCCAGCAGTTTACGGGCAGAAGATGGCTACACCTTC. It yields the protein CASSLRAEDGYTF.

The chain recombines TRBV20-1 with TRBJ1-2; perhaps TRBD1 as D (5 bases). The CDR3 has 15 amino acids. The V and J ends lost 0 bases and 1 base respectively, with 12 bases between them. Germline V gene data show CDR1 as DFQATT and CDR2 as SNEGSKA (reference sequence). The CDR3 DNA is TGCAGTGCTAGAGATTCGGCAGGGTATAACTATGGCTACACCTTC. Protein: CSARDSAGYNYGYTF.

V gene TRBV3-1 combines with J gene TRBJ2-5; TRBD1 aligns across 9 bases. The CDR3 has 16 amino acids. The germline V gene encodes CDR1 LGHDT and CDR2 YNNKEL (reference sequence). The V and J ends lost 3 bases and 4 bases, in that order; junction bases with no gene match: 9. The CDR3 loop is CASSHLDRGKRETQYF. CDR3 sequence (DNA): TGTGCCAGCAGCCACCTGGACAGGGGAAAGAGAGAGACCCAGTACTTC.

This chain uses TRBV7-2 with TRBJ2-7; 8 positions match TRBD2. From germline, CDR1 is SGHTA and CDR2 FQGNSA. V lost 1 base and J lost 1; bases outside the gene matches: 3. The CDR3 runs to 15 residues. CDR3 amino acids: CASSLVGRESYEQYF. The CDR3 DNA reads TGTGCCAGCAGCTTAGTCGGGAGGGAGTCCTACGAGCAGTACTTC.

This clonotype has a handful of counts. The gene calls are TRBV9 and TRBJ1-1, with D maybe TRBD1 (5 bases). CDR1 and CDR2 (germline): SGDLS, YYNGEE. This CDR3 comprises 13 residues. V was pared by 6 bases and J by 5 bases, with 14 bases between. The CDR3 is CASNRQWGTEAFF. The CDR3 DNA follows: TGTGCCAGCAATCGACAGTGGGGGACTGAAGCTTTCTTT.

The chain joins TRBV12-3 or TRBV12-4 to TRBJ2-2; a possible D gene is TRBD2 (6 bases). Deletions cut 3 bases from V and 8 bases from J, with 13 bases between. CDR3 size: 14 residues. The CDR3 loop is CASSLIRGTGELFF. Written as DNA, the CDR3 is TGTGCCAGCAGTTTGATCCGGGGGACGGGGGAGCTGTTTTTT.

This clonotype showed up just a few times. This rearrangement joins TRBV20-1 to TRBJ2-2; no reliable D call. The CDR3 sequence is 12 residues long. In germline, CDR1 is DFQATT, CDR2 SNEGSKA (reference sequence). V lost 1 base to trimming and J lost 6 bases, with 6 bases between them. The CDR3 DNA reads TGCAGTGCTAGAGGGTCCGCCGGGGAGCTGTTTTTT. This gives the protein CSARGSAGELFF.

CDR3 loop: CASSLRFSETQYF. The CDR3 region has the DNA TGTGCCAGCAGCTTACGTTTCTCGGAGACCCAGTACTTC. J is TRBJ2-5 and V is TRBV5-5, with D unresolved. This CDR3 has 13 amino acids. Trimming took off 2 bases at V and 5 bases at J, with 10 bases between the two ends. Germline-derived CDR1 and CDR2 are SGHKS and YYEKEE (reference sequence).

The chain is built from TRBV10-3 and TRBJ2-1; no clear D gene. CDR1 and CDR2 (germline): ENHRY, SYGVKD. V dropped 5 bases and J dropped 0 bases, with 11 bases sitting between them. The CDR3 loop spans 15 amino acids. The CDR3 protein is CAISPGRRSYNEQFF. The CDR3 DNA is TGTGCCATCAGTCCCGGACGGCGCTCCTACAATGAGCAGTTCTTC.

This clonotype was counted only a few times. V and J are TRBV4-2 and TRBJ2-3; D not certain. This CDR3 contains 15 residues. Germline V lookup: CDR1 LGHNA, CDR2 YNFKEQ. V dropped 1 base and J dropped 1 base, with 9 bases sitting between them. The CDR3 DNA is TGTGCCAGCAGCCAAGGAGCTCAGGGCACAGATACGCAGTATTTT. Its protein product is CASSQGAQGTDTQYF.

V is TRBV6-2 or TRBV6-3 and J is TRBJ2-7; D is uncertain. This CDR3 is built from 12 residues. Deletions cut 6 bases from V and 2 bases from J, with 8 bases between. Germline assignment: CDR1 MNHEY and CDR2 SVGEGT. The DNA for the CDR3 is TGTGCCAGCAGATCAGTAACCTACGAGCAGTACTTC. Protein: CASRSVTYEQYF.

This clonotype turned up a few times. This chain connects TRBV6-1 to TRBJ2-7; TRBD1 aligns across 7 bases. Germline V gene data show CDR1 as MNHNS and CDR2 as SASEGT. The CDR3 spans 14 residues. Trimming took 6 bases from V and 0 from J; bases not matched to a gene: 5. This CDR3 reads CASRRDSSSYEQYF. The DNA for the CDR3 is TGTGCCAGCAGGAGGGACAGCAGCTCCTACGAGCAGTACTTC.

This chain joins TRBV25-1 and TRBJ2-7; 9 positions agree with TRBD1. V dropped 3 bases and J dropped 4; count of bases not matched to a gene: 1. This CDR3 contains 13 residues. The V gene's germline CDR1 is MGHDK and CDR2 SYGVNS. The CDR3 here is CASSEGTGYEQYF. The CDR3 DNA sequence: TGTGCCAGCAGTGAGGGGACAGGGTACGAGCAGTACTTC.

This clonotype was seen more than once but under ten times. The chain is built from TRBV7-9 and TRBJ1-1, with TRBD1 identical over 10 bases. CDR3 length: 15 residues. Trimming cost V 7 bases and J 4 bases; bases outside gene matches: 9. Germline V lookup: CDR1 SEHNR, CDR2 FQNEAQ (reference sequence). CDR3 sequence reads: CASNVGQGVSTEAFF. In nucleotides, the CDR3 is TGTGCCAGCAACGTCGGACAGGGGGTGAGCACTGAAGCTTTCTTT.

The chain combines TRBV29-1 with TRBJ2-1, with TRBD2 matching 7 bases. CDR1 is SQVTM and CDR2 is ANQGSEA in the germline V gene. The CDR3 has 13 residues. V gave up 4 bases and J gave up 4 bases; unmatched junction bases: 4. This CDR3 is CSVVAGGYNEQFF. The CDR3 DNA is TGCAGCGTTGTAGCGGGTGGTTACAATGAGCAGTTCTTC.

V gene TRBV2 combines with J gene TRBJ2-3; 9 bases map to TRBD1. Germline trimming cut 5 bases from V and 7 bases from J; bases unmatched to any gene: 10. This CDR3 region has 15 residues. The germline gives CDR1 SNHLY, CDR2 FYNNEI. DNA of the CDR3: TGTGCCAGCAGTAATCCGGGGGACAGGGCATATACGCAGTATTTT. It yields the protein CASSNPGDRAYTQYF.

In DNA form, the CDR3 reads TGCGCCAGCAGCTTGGCGAGGGGACAGACCTACGAGCAGTACTTC. Its protein is CASSLARGQTYEQYF. V is TRBV5-1 and J is TRBJ2-7; 7 bases are a match to TRBD1. The CDR3 is 15 residues long. Per germline, CDR1 SGHRS and CDR2 YFSETQ. J gave up 2 bases and V 0 bases, and 5 bases lay outside the gene matches.

The V gene is TRBV15, the J gene TRBJ2-3; 8 nucleotides match TRBD2. Germline CDR1 and CDR2: LNHNV and YYDKDF (reference sequence). After removal of 5 bases from V and 6 bases from J, the junction contained 10 bases not matched to a gene. The CDR3 runs 15 residues. This CDR3 reads CATSRPGLVEDTQYF. The CDR3 DNA sequence: TGTGCCACCAGCCGACCGGGACTAGTCGAGGATACGCAGTATTTT.

This chain connects TRBV7-6 to TRBJ2-2; TRBD1 agrees at 10 bases. This CDR3 has 15 residues. Germline CDR1 SGHVS, CDR2 FNYEAQ. V trimming: 5 bases; J trimming: 5 bases; junction bases outside the gene matches: 5. This CDR3 reads CASSNRGQGTGELFF. Written as DNA, the CDR3 is TGTGCCAGCAGCAATAGGGGACAGGGGACCGGGGAGCTGTTTTTT.

V and J are TRBV20-1 and TRBJ2-2, with TRBD2 identical over 8 bases. Per germline, CDR1 DFQATT and CDR2 SNEGSKA (reference sequence). This CDR3 is 14 amino acids long. The J segment lost 2 bases and the V segment lost 6 bases, leaving 5 bases of the junction unmatched. CDR3 residues: CSAATSGNTGELFF. The CDR3 DNA reads TGCAGTGCCGCCACTAGCGGTAACACCGGGGAGCTGTTTTTT.

This chain links TRBV29-1 with TRBJ1-5, with D possibly matching TRBD1 (5 bases). With 6 bases removed from V and 0 bases from J, the gap between germline ends came to 9 bases. This CDR3 comprises 13 residues. Germline V gene sequence: CDR1 SQVTM, CDR2 ANQGSEA. In DNA, the CDR3 is TGCAGCGTGAAGACAGATAGCAATCAGCCCCAGCATTTT. It yields the protein CSVKTDSNQPQHF.

This clonotype was found once. The chain couples TRBV23-1 to TRBJ2-1, with D unclear. TRBV23-1 is sorted into the ORF group, with uncertain function. There are 13 residues in the CDR3. V was cut by 0 bases and J by 15 bases, with 15 bases left in between. The CDR3 is CASSQSRRACPFF. The CDR3 DNA reads as TGCGCCAGCAGTCAATCCCGACGGGCTTGTCCGTTCTTC.

The V call is TRBV12-3 or TRBV12-4, the J call TRBJ2-7; D gene uncertain. The CDR3 totals 13 residues. Trimming took 1 base from V and 2 from J, leaving 6 bases between them. This CDR3 reads CASSLDYTYEQYF. In nucleotides, the CDR3 is TGTGCCAGCAGTTTAGACTATACCTACGAGCAGTACTTC.

The chain is built from TRBV7-2 and TRBJ1-3, with D tentatively TRBD1 (6 bases). V was pared by 6 bases and J by 7 bases, with 16 bases between. This CDR3 is built from 14 residues. Looked up from germline, CDR1 is SGHTA and CDR2 is FQGNSA. CDR3 residues: CASSLTGKSNTIYF. The CDR3 DNA is TGTGCCAGCAGTCTTACAGGGAAGAGTAACACCATATATTTT. Complete variable domain (other parts from reference TRBV7-2 and TRBJ1-3): GAGVSQSPSNKVTEKGKDVELRCDPISGHTALYWYRQSLGQGLEFLIYFQGNSAPDKSGLPSDRFSAERTGGSVSTLTIQRTQQEDSAVYLCASSLTGKSNTIYFGEGSWLTVV.

The chain links TRBV28 to TRBJ2-7, with a possible D match to TRBD1 (6 bases). The ends were cut back, 5 bases at V and 1 base at J, with 15 bases in the middle. The CDR3 contains 15 residues. Per the germline V gene, CDR1 is MDHEN and CDR2 is SYDVKM. The CDR3 DNA reads TGTGCCAGCAGTCCGTGGGACATGACATCCTACGAGCAGTACTTC. Protein product: CASSPWDMTSYEQYF.

This clonotype was seen a few times. The chain joins TRBV4-3 to TRBJ2-3, with TRBD1 identical over 9 bases. Germline V gene sequence: CDR1 LGHNA, CDR2 YSLEER. The CDR3 length is 16 residues. V gave up 1 base and J gave up 1 base; unmatched junction bases: 3. CDR3 nucleotides: TGCGCCAGCAGCCAAGGGACAGGGGCCGGCACAGATACGCAGTATTTT. Amino acid sequence: CASSQGTGAGTDTQYF.